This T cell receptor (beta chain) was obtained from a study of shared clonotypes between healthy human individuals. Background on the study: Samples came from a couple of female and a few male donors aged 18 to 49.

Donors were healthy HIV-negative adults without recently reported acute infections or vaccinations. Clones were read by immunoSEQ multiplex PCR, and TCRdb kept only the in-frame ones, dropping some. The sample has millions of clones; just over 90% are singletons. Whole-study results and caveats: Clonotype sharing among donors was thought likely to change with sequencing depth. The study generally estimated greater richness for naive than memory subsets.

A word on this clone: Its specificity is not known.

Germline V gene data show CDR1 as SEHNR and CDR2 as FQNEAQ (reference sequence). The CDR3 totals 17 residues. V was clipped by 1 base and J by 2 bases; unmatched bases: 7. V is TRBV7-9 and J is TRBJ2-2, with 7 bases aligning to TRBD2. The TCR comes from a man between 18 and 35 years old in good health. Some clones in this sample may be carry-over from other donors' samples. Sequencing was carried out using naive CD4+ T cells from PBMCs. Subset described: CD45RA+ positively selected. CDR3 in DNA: TGTGCCAGCAGCTTAGGGGGAGGGGCTGCAAACACCGGGGAGCTGTTTTTT. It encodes CASSLGGGAANTGELFF.